This T cell receptor beta chain was captured in a study of vaccination and CD4 T cells after COVID-19. Study context: Median time from COVID diagnosis to post-COVID sampling was approximately 3.5 months (35 to 161).

The CDR3 runs to 14 residues. The V gene's germline CDR1 is MNHNS and CDR2 SASEGT. Between the trimmed V and J ends, which lost 0 bases and 6 bases, there was a span of 9 bases. For this clonotype: Its cognate antigen is unknown.

Specified treatment: approximately nine-day PBMC culture with coronavirus spike peptide pools or control peptides (ViraFEST assay). Sequencing of cultured CD4+ T cell DNA used the Oncomine TCR Beta short-read assay. TCRdb analysed the PCR reads with MiXCR anew, one entry per CDR3 protein. Of about 21,000 distinct CDR3 sequences in the sample, about half were seen once. This TCR came from a human donor who had recovered from COVID-19. The rearrangement links TRBV6-1 to TRBJ1-5; tentative D call: TRBD1 (5 bases). The sample consisted of CD4+ T cells from blood, cultured in vitro. The CDR3 nucleotides are TGTGCCAGCAGTGAAGCGGGACTCGGTCAGCCCCAGCATTTT. Translation: CASSEAGLGQPQHF.